Listed below are T cell receptor beta chains from one sample, sequenced in a study of T cells in Graves' hyperthyroidism and ophthalmopathy. One entry per CDR3 protein results from TCRdb running MiXCR on the multiplex PCR reads. The table lists about 520,000 distinct CDR3 sequences, around a quarter of them singletons. Sequences were obtained from blood. The receptors shown here come from a woman in her 30s with Graves' ophthalmopathy. Both conserved end residues are part of each CDR3. The D gene is left open where the match is weak. Rows may omit the clone size; those that give it use once, few, many or a size class.

D gene: .; V gene: TRBV15; J gene: TRBJ2-6; clone size: many; CDR3 DNA: TGTGCCACCAGCAGAGATCTGGACTCTGGGGCCAACGTCCTGACTTTC; CDR3 protein: CATSRDLDSGANVLTF
D gene: .; V gene: TRBV12-3/TRBV12-4; J gene: TRBJ1-1; clone size: many; CDR3 DNA: TGTGCCAGCAGAGCGCGGACAATTGAAGCTTTCTTT; CDR3 protein: CASRARTIEAFF
D gene: TRBD1; V gene: TRBV12-3/TRBV12-4; J gene: TRBJ2-4; clone size: few; CDR3 DNA: TGTGCCAGCAGTTTCGACAGGGCCGGAAACATTCAGTACTTC; CDR3 protein: CASSFDRAGNIQYF
D gene: .; V gene: TRBV2; J gene: TRBJ1-6; clone size: many; CDR3 DNA: TGTGCCAGCAGTCCGGACGGGAATTCACCCCTCCACTTT; CDR3 protein: CASSPDGNSPLHF
D gene: .; V gene: TRBV28; J gene: TRBJ1-5; clone size: .; CDR3 DNA: TGTGCCAGCAGTGGGGCCAGTCTGAGGCCCCAGCATTTT; CDR3 protein: CASSGASLRPQHF
D gene: .; V gene: TRBV6-1; J gene: TRBJ1-1; clone size: many; CDR3 DNA: TGTGCCAGCAACGGGGTAGGCACTGAAGCTTTCTTT; CDR3 protein: CASNGVGTEAFF
D gene: .; V gene: TRBV6-5; J gene: TRBJ2-5; clone size: many; CDR3 DNA: TGTGCCAGCAGTTGGGACTTAAAGTACCAAGAGACCCAGTACTTC; CDR3 protein: CASSWDLKYQETQYF
D gene: .; V gene: TRBV6-5; J gene: TRBJ1-2; clone size: many; CDR3 DNA: TGTGCCAGCAGTTACCAATTTTCGATTAACTATGGCTACACCTTC; CDR3 protein: CASSYQFSINYGYTF
D gene: .; V gene: TRBV12-3/TRBV12-4; J gene: TRBJ2-2; clone size: .; CDR3 DNA: TGTGCCAGCAGTTTACGGATCACCGGGGAGCTGTTTTTT; CDR3 protein: CASSLRITGELFF
D gene: .; V gene: TRBV18; J gene: TRBJ1-3; clone size: few; CDR3 DNA: TGTGCCAGCTCACCTACAGGGCTCTCTGGAAACACCATATATTTT; CDR3 protein: CASSPTGLSGNTIYF
D gene: .; V gene: TRBV12-3/TRBV12-4; J gene: TRBJ2-7; clone size: .; CDR3 DNA: TGTGCCAGCAGTTTAAGTCTGGCGAACTACGAGCAGTACTTC; CDR3 protein: CASSLSLANYEQYF
D gene: .; V gene: TRBV2; J gene: TRBJ1-5; clone size: .; CDR3 DNA: TGTGCCAGCAGTGGGGAGAGGGAGGAGCCCCAGCATTTT; CDR3 protein: CASSGEREEPQHF
D gene: .; V gene: TRBV6-2/TRBV6-3; J gene: TRBJ2-7; clone size: many; CDR3 DNA: TGTGCCAGCAGCGACGGGACACGATGGCAGGGGGGGCGGGAGCAGTACTTC; CDR3 protein: CASSDGTRWQGGREQYF
D gene: .; V gene: TRBV2; J gene: TRBJ1-2; clone size: .; CDR3 DNA: TGTGCCAGCAATGATCCCAGAGCAAAGTTCTATGGCTACACCTTC; CDR3 protein: CASNDPRAKFYGYTF
D gene: TRBD1; V gene: TRBV6-1; J gene: TRBJ2-7; clone size: .; CDR3 DNA: TGTGCCAGCAGTACCCAGACAGGGGCCTACGAGCAGTACTTC; CDR3 protein: CASSTQTGAYEQYF
D gene: .; V gene: TRBV7-2; J gene: TRBJ1-5; clone size: many; CDR3 DNA: TGTGCCAGCAGCTCGCAGAGGGGCAATCAGCCCCAGCATTTT; CDR3 protein: CASSSQRGNQPQHF
D gene: .; V gene: TRBV20-1; J gene: TRBJ2-2; clone size: .; CDR3 DNA: TGCAGGTCCCGGGACACGAACACCGGGGAGCTGTTTTTT; CDR3 protein: CRSRDTNTGELFF
D gene: TRBD1; V gene: TRBV6-1; J gene: TRBJ2-7; clone size: .; CDR3 DNA: TGTGCCAGCAGCGTAAGGACAGGAACCGAGCAGTACTTC; CDR3 protein: CASSVRTGTEQYF
D gene: TRBD1; V gene: TRBV6-1; J gene: TRBJ1-3; clone size: .; CDR3 DNA: TGTGCCAGCATGGGGACAGGGGTCGGAAACACCATATATTTT; CDR3 protein: CASMGTGVGNTIYF
D gene: .; V gene: TRBV11-2; J gene: TRBJ2-7; clone size: .; CDR3 DNA: TGTGCCAGCAGCTTAGGCCTCGGGACACCAATCTACGAGCAGTACTTC; CDR3 protein: CASSLGLGTPIYEQYF
D gene: .; V gene: TRBV30; J gene: TRBJ1-1; clone size: .; CDR3 DNA: TGTGCCTGGAGTACGGGGACAAAAGTGAACACTGAAGCTTTCTTT; CDR3 protein: CAWSTGTKVNTEAFF
D gene: .; V gene: TRBV14; J gene: TRBJ1-5; clone size: few; CDR3 DNA: TGTGCCAGCAGCCAAGATGGGAAGACAGGAAAATATAGCAATCAGCCCCAGCATTTT; CDR3 protein: CASSQDGKTGKYSNQPQHF
D gene: TRBD1; V gene: TRBV5-1; J gene: TRBJ1-1; clone size: .; CDR3 DNA: TGCGCCAGCAGCTTGGGGCAGGGGGAGACGGCTTTCTTT; CDR3 protein: CASSLGQGETAFF
D gene: .; V gene: TRBV12-3/TRBV12-4; J gene: TRBJ2-7; clone size: many; CDR3 DNA: TGTGCCAGCAGTTCAGGAGGGTCGTCCTACGAGCAGTACTTC; CDR3 protein: CASSSGGSSYEQYF
D gene: .; V gene: TRBV7-8; J gene: TRBJ2-5; clone size: many; CDR3 DNA: TGTGCCAGCAGCTTATTGGGAAACCGGGGGCGAGAGACCCAGTACTTC; CDR3 protein: CASSLLGNRGRETQYF
D gene: .; V gene: TRBV5-1; J gene: TRBJ1-6; clone size: .; CDR3 DNA: TGCGCCAGCAGACGGGACCTAAGCTATAATTCACCCCTCCACTTT; CDR3 protein: CASRRDLSYNSPLHF
D gene: .; V gene: TRBV15; J gene: TRBJ2-7; clone size: many; CDR3 DNA: TGTGCCACCAGCAGATCATTCGACAGGAACTACGAGCAGTACTTC; CDR3 protein: CATSRSFDRNYEQYF
D gene: TRBD2; V gene: TRBV30; J gene: TRBJ2-7; clone size: .; CDR3 DNA: TGTGCCTGGAGGGCTAGCGGGAGCGGTGAGCAGTACTTC; CDR3 protein: CAWRASGSGEQYF
D gene: TRBD1; V gene: TRBV2; J gene: TRBJ2-5; clone size: many; CDR3 DNA: TGTGCCAGCAGTACTCCGACAGGGGGCCAAGAGACCCAGTACTTC; CDR3 protein: CASSTPTGGQETQYF
D gene: .; V gene: TRBV20-1; J gene: TRBJ1-6; clone size: few; CDR3 DNA: TGCAGTGCAGAGGAGGGAAATTCACCCCTCCACTTT; CDR3 protein: CSAEEGNSPLHF
D gene: TRBD1; V gene: TRBV2; J gene: TRBJ1-1; clone size: many; CDR3 DNA: TGTGCCTCAACAGCAAGCGGGACAGGGACAGTTTTGAACACTGAAGCTTTCTTT; CDR3 protein: CASTASGTGTVLNTEAFF
D gene: .; V gene: TRBV6-5; J gene: TRBJ1-1; clone size: many; CDR3 DNA: TGTGCCAGCAGTTACGGGGGACAAGTCAACACTGAAGCTTTCTTT; CDR3 protein: CASSYGGQVNTEAFF
D gene: .; V gene: TRBV12-3/TRBV12-4; J gene: TRBJ2-2; clone size: once; CDR3 DNA: TGTGCCAGCAGCCGTGGGCTCGACAGTACGAACACCGGGGAGCTGTTTTTT; CDR3 protein: CASSRGLDSTNTGELFF
D gene: TRBD1; V gene: TRBV20-1; J gene: TRBJ1-2; clone size: few; CDR3 DNA: TGCAGTGCTGGCCCCCTCGGGGACAGGGGGAACTATGGCTACACCTTC; CDR3 protein: CSAGPLGDRGNYGYTF
D gene: TRBD2; V gene: TRBV20-1; J gene: TRBJ2-7; clone size: .; CDR3 DNA: TGCAGTGCTGACGGACCTCCTAGCGGGGGGGTCTACGAGCAGTACTTC; CDR3 protein: CSADGPPSGGVYEQYF
D gene: .; V gene: TRBV19; J gene: TRBJ2-7; clone size: many; CDR3 DNA: TGTGCCAGTGCTACTCGGGCGGTGGCGAAAACCTACGAGCAGTACTTC; CDR3 protein: CASATRAVAKTYEQYF
D gene: TRBD1; V gene: TRBV6-1; J gene: TRBJ1-5; clone size: many; CDR3 DNA: TGTGCCAGCACGCACGGGACAGGGGGTCGCAATCAGCCCCAGCATTTT; CDR3 protein: CASTHGTGGRNQPQHF
D gene: .; V gene: TRBV2; J gene: TRBJ1-1; clone size: many; CDR3 DNA: TGTGCCAGCAGAAGGACAAATGAAGCTTTCTTT; CDR3 protein: CASRRTNEAFF
D gene: .; V gene: TRBV11-1; J gene: TRBJ2-7; clone size: many; CDR3 DNA: TGTGCCAGCAGCCTCGGGGGTCTGGCGCTGGTCTACGAGCAGTACTTC; CDR3 protein: CASSLGGLALVYEQYF
D gene: TRBD2; V gene: TRBV10-3; J gene: TRBJ2-7; clone size: few; CDR3 DNA: TGTGCCATCAGGACCGTCGGGAGGGAGTACGAGCAGTACTTC; CDR3 protein: CAIRTVGREYEQYF
D gene: .; V gene: TRBV27; J gene: TRBJ1-2; clone size: .; CDR3 DNA: TGTGCCAGCACCACCCTTGGAGGGAGCTATGGCTACACCTTC; CDR3 protein: CASTTLGGSYGYTF
D gene: TRBD2; V gene: TRBV7-9; J gene: TRBJ2-7; clone size: .; CDR3 DNA: TGTGCCAGCAGCTTACTAGCGGGGGACGAGCAGTACTTC; CDR3 protein: CASSLLAGDEQYF
D gene: .; V gene: TRBV6-1; J gene: TRBJ2-1; clone size: many; CDR3 DNA: TGTGCCAGCACCAACCGATCCTACAATGAGCAGTTCTTC; CDR3 protein: CASTNRSYNEQFF
D gene: .; V gene: TRBV4-3; J gene: TRBJ1-6; clone size: .; CDR3 DNA: TGCGCCAGCAGCCAAGTACTGCAGAGATCCAATTCACCCCTCCACTTT; CDR3 protein: CASSQVLQRSNSPLHF
D gene: .; V gene: TRBV7-8; J gene: TRBJ1-5; clone size: .; CDR3 DNA: TGTGCCAGCAGCTTAGAGGGGATCGGGAGCAATCAGCCCCAGCATTTT; CDR3 protein: CASSLEGIGSNQPQHF
D gene: .; V gene: TRBV20-1; J gene: TRBJ1-5; clone size: .; CDR3 DNA: TGCAGTGCTGAGACGGTCTTGGGTAGTATCAATCAGCCCCAGCATTTT; CDR3 protein: CSAETVLGSINQPQHF
D gene: TRBD1; V gene: TRBV12-3/TRBV12-4; J gene: TRBJ1-2; clone size: .; CDR3 DNA: TGTGCCAGCAGGGATGACAGGGTCGTCTATGGCTACACCTTC; CDR3 protein: CASRDDRVVYGYTF
D gene: TRBD2; V gene: TRBV6-2/TRBV6-3; J gene: TRBJ2-7; clone size: .; CDR3 DNA: TGTGCCAGCAGCCGCGGGAGACCCTACGAGCAGTACTTC; CDR3 protein: CASSRGRPYEQYF
D gene: .; V gene: TRBV15; J gene: TRBJ2-7; clone size: many; CDR3 DNA: TGTGCCACCAGCAGAGATCCGCTAGGAAACTACGAGCAGTACTTC; CDR3 protein: CATSRDPLGNYEQYF
D gene: .; V gene: TRBV12-3/TRBV12-4; J gene: TRBJ1-1; clone size: .; CDR3 DNA: TGTGCCAGCAGTCGCCCCACCGACACTGAAGCTTTCTTT; CDR3 protein: CASSRPTDTEAFF
D gene: .; V gene: TRBV5-5; J gene: TRBJ2-2; clone size: many; CDR3 DNA: TGTGCCAGCAGCTCAGACCTCCTGCAGAGCACCGGGGAGCTGTTTTTT; CDR3 protein: CASSSDLLQSTGELFF
D gene: .; V gene: TRBV24-1; J gene: TRBJ2-5; clone size: .; CDR3 DNA: TGTGCCACCAGTGACCGGCGTCAAGAGACCCAGTACTTC; CDR3 protein: CATSDRRQETQYF